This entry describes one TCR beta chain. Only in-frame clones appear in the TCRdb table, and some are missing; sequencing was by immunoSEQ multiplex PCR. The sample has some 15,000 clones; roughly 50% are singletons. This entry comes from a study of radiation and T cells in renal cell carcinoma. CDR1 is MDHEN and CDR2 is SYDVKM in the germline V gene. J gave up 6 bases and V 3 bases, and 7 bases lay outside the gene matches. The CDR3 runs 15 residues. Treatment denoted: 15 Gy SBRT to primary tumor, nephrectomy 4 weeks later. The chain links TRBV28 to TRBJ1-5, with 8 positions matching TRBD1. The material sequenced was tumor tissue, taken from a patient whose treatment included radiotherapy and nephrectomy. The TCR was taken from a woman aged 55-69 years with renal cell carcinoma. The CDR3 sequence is CASSLLGQEFQPQHF. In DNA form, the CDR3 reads TGTGCCAGCAGTTTGCTGGGACAGGAATTTCAGCCCCAGCATTTT.